A selection of T cell receptor beta chains follows, all from one sample in a study of early T cells in non-severe SARS-CoV-2 infection. TCRdb processed the 5' RACE reads anew with MiXCR; each CDR3 protein has one entry. The data show just over 65,000 distinct CDR3 sequences, less than 15% seen once. Source material: whole blood. Receptors originate from an adult who was a healthcare worker with PCR-confirmed SARS-CoV-2 infection or an uninfected control (not recorded which). Each CDR3 is given with its conserved first and last residue. D genes are given only for firm matches. The size field is filled for only some rows; it gives once, few, many or a size class.

d_call	j_call	v_call	clone_size	cdr3_aa	cdr3_nt
NA	TRBJ2-7	TRBV5-4	NA	CASSFDWDEQYF	TGTGCCAGCAGCTTCGACTGGGACGAGCAGTACTTC
NA	TRBJ2-2	TRBV14	few	CASSQERLFTGELFF	TGTGCCAGCAGCCAAGAAAGACTTTTCACCGGGGAGCTGTTTTTT
NA	TRBJ2-1	TRBV28	NA	CASSLAPGDIDEQFF	TGTGCCAGCAGTTTAGCACCCGGAGATATCGATGAGCAGTTCTTC
NA	TRBJ2-1	TRBV29-1	NA	CSVDAITGNEQFF	TGCAGCGTTGATGCTATCACAGGGAATGAGCAGTTCTTC
NA	TRBJ1-1	TRBV29-1	many	CSVAGGGAAEAFF	TGCAGCGTTGCAGGAGGTGGGGCTGCGGAAGCTTTCTTT
TRBD2	TRBJ2-1	TRBV4-2	few	CASSQRTSGSYNEQFF	TGTGCCAGCAGCCAAAGGACTAGCGGGAGCTACAATGAGCAGTTCTTC
NA	TRBJ2-2	TRBV19	few	CASSIDRVNTGELFF	TGTGCCAGTAGTATAGACAGGGTGAACACCGGGGAGCTGTTTTTT
NA	TRBJ2-3	TRBV6-2/TRBV6-3	few	CASSDGIGSADTQYF	TGTGCCAGCAGCGACGGAATCGGGAGTGCAGATACGCAGTATTTT
NA	TRBJ1-1	TRBV27	NA	CATKPTDLNTEAFF	TGTGCCACCAAACCGACGGACCTGAACACTGAAGCTTTCTTT
TRBD2	TRBJ2-1	TRBV24-1	few	CATSEAGTSVYNEQFF	TGTGCCACCAGTGAGGCCGGGACTAGCGTTTACAATGAGCAGTTCTTC
TRBD2	TRBJ2-3	TRBV6-2/TRBV6-3	few	CASSYPSGAATDTQYF	TGTGCCAGCAGTTACCCTAGCGGGGCTGCCACAGATACGCAGTATTTT
TRBD2	TRBJ2-7	TRBV20-1	NA	CSALSGRAYEQYF	TGCAGTGCCCTTAGCGGGAGGGCCTACGAGCAGTACTTC
NA	TRBJ1-1	TRBV5-1	NA	CASSLAISIERGEAFF	TGCGCCAGCAGCTTGGCCATATCTATAGAGCGAGGGGAAGCTTTCTTT
NA	TRBJ2-2	TRBV3-1	NA	CASSRMPLDTGELFF	TGTGCCAGCAGCCGGATGCCTTTGGACACCGGGGAGCTGTTTTTT
NA	TRBJ2-6	TRBV20-1	few	CSAEDLTYSGANVLTF	TGCAGTGCTGAGGACTTGACTTACTCTGGGGCCAACGTCCTGACTTTC
TRBD1	TRBJ1-2	TRBV7-9	NA	CASSLGTGGVYGYTF	TGTGCCAGCAGCTTGGGGACAGGGGGCGTCTATGGCTACACCTTC
NA	TRBJ1-2	TRBV25-1	NA	CASSEFSTGGYTF	TGTGCCAGCAGTGAATTTTCGACGGGGGGCTACACCTTC
NA	TRBJ2-5	TRBV15	few	CATSSQGEETQYF	TGTGCCACCAGCTCCCAGGGTGAAGAGACCCAGTACTTC
TRBD1	TRBJ2-7	TRBV2	NA	CASSGDRVGQYF	TGTGCCAGCAGTGGGGACAGGGTCGGGCAGTACTTC
TRBD2	TRBJ2-2	TRBV20-1	few	CSARDTSGSTGELFF	TGCAGTGCTAGAGACACTAGCGGGAGCACCGGGGAGCTGTTTTTT
NA	TRBJ2-2	TRBV15	many	CATSRGRENTGELFF	TGTGCCACCAGCAGAGGAAGGGAGAACACCGGGGAGCTGTTTTTT
TRBD2	TRBJ2-3	TRBV9	few	CASSVAGLAGTRTDTQYF	TGTGCCAGCAGCGTAGCCGGACTAGCGGGAACCCGCACAGATACGCAGTATTTT
TRBD2	TRBJ2-5	TRBV28	NA	CASISTGASGKTQYF	TGTGCCAGCATCTCGACTGGGGCTAGCGGGAAGACCCAGTACTTC
NA	TRBJ1-1	TRBV7-2	NA	CASSLITEAFF	TGTGCCAGCAGCTTAATTACTGAAGCTTTCTTT
NA	TRBJ2-5	TRBV5-1	few	CASSLGRDSAKETQYF	TGCGCCAGCAGCTTGGGGCGGGACAGCGCCAAAGAGACCCAGTACTTC
NA	TRBJ1-2	TRBV28	many	CASTFVGLNNYGYTF	TGTGCCAGCACATTTGTGGGACTCAATAACTATGGCTACACCTTC
NA	TRBJ2-1	TRBV5-5	few	CASSLASGFNEQFF	TGTGCCAGCAGCTTGGCCTCGGGGTTCAATGAGCAGTTCTTC
TRBD2	TRBJ2-1	TRBV3-1	NA	CASSSTSGFEQFF	TGTGCCAGCAGCTCAACTAGCGGTTTTGAGCAGTTCTTC
NA	TRBJ1-6	TRBV12-3/TRBV12-4	many	CASSLGPGNSPLHF	TGTGCCAGCAGTTTAGGGCCCGGCAATTCACCCCTCCACTTT
NA	TRBJ2-3	TRBV27	NA	CASSLRSLGADTQYF	TGTGCCAGCAGTTTGAGATCTCTGGGCGCAGATACGCAGTATTTT
NA	TRBJ1-6	TRBV27	few	CASTSSGSPLHF	TGTGCCAGCACCTCTTCAGGTTCACCCCTCCACTTT
NA	TRBJ2-7	TRBV20-1	many	CSARVGGVAVQYF	TGCAGTGCTAGAGTCGGCGGTGTAGCTGTGCAGTACTTC
NA	TRBJ1-5	TRBV6-2/TRBV6-3	NA	CASKNPRAGNQPQHF	TGTGCCAGCAAGAACCCCCGGGCGGGCAATCAGCCCCAGCATTTT
NA	TRBJ1-2	TRBV7-9	many	CASSLVRTDYGYTF	TGTGCCAGCAGCTTAGTCAGGACAGACTATGGCTACACCTTC
TRBD1	TRBJ2-3	TRBV20-1	few	CSAQGTGGNTQYF	TGCAGTGCCCAGGGGACAGGAGGGAATACGCAGTATTTT
TRBD1	TRBJ2-7	TRBV28	few	CASSPPRGRDEQYF	TGTGCCAGCAGTCCCCCCAGGGGGCGCGACGAGCAGTACTTC
NA	TRBJ2-7	TRBV28	many	CASTGGYEQYF	TGTGCCTCAACTGGGGGCTACGAGCAGTACTTC
NA	TRBJ2-3	TRBV7-2	NA	CASSFLLPTDTQYF	TGTGCCAGCAGCTTCTTACTACCCACAGATACGCAGTATTTT